These 5 T cell receptor beta chains share one sample of origin, sequenced in a study of cytomegalovirus exposure and HLA in healthy donors. Vbeta (60) and Jbeta (13) primers were used in the PCR. TCRdb keeps only in-frame clones here, not all; method: immunoSEQ multiplex PCR. The profile shows more than 150,000 clones, almost 80% of them singletons. Sequenced sample: PBMCs. The receptors stem from a male donor in good health and CMV-seronegative.

The rearrangement links TRBV2 to TRBJ1-5; 7 nucleotides match TRBD1. The CDR3 contains 15 residues. J gave up 7 bases and V 3 bases, and 9 bases lay outside the gene matches. Looked up from germline, CDR1 is SNHLY and CDR2 is FYNNEI. CDR3 region: CASSDAPGGGQPQHF. CDR3 DNA: TGTGCCAGCAGTGACGCCCCAGGGGGTGGACAGCCCCAGCATTTT.

The rearrangement joins TRBV21-1 to TRBJ1-2; whether TRBD1, the table's D call, matches the DNA was not checked. TRBV21-1 is assigned pseudogene status. CDR3 length: 14 amino acids. The CDR3 bases are TGTGCCAGCAGCAAAAGAAGGGGGCGGAATGGCTACACCTTC. Amino acids: CASSKRRGRNGYTF.

The chain couples TRBV5-6 to TRBJ2-3; 9 bases align to TRBD2. This CDR3 contains 16 residues. The germline CDR1 and CDR2 sequences are SGHDT and YYEEEE. With 1 base clipped from V and 9 bases from J, the junction kept 12 bases outside the gene matches. The CDR3 nucleotides read TGTGCCAGCAGCTTGATTCGTGGAGTAGCGGGGGACACGCAGTATTTT. Translated, it gives CASSLIRGVAGDTQYF.

The chain couples TRBV19 to TRBJ2-6; TRBD2 is a possible D gene (5 bases). Germline CDR1 and CDR2: LNHDA and SQIVND (reference sequence). The CDR3 covers 15 residues. With 3 bases removed from V and 4 bases from J, the gap between germline ends came to 10 bases. The CDR3 DNA follows: TGTGCCAGTAGTATCCCTAGCTTGGGGGCCAACGTCCTGACTTTC. It yields the protein CASSIPSLGANVLTF.

The chain has TRBV28 and TRBJ1-2; maybe TRBD1 (6 bases). Germline V CDR1 and CDR2: MDHEN, SYDVKM. There are 14 residues in the CDR3. Trimming left V 3 bases short and J 8 bases short, with 16 bases between. CDR3 sequence: CASSLSQGRGGYTF. CDR3 coding DNA: TGTGCCAGCAGTTTGTCCCAGGGAAGGGGGGGCTACACCTTC.